The present TCR beta chain was sequenced within a study of PD-1 blockade in classical Hodgkin lymphoma (dated by TCRdb to the early 2020s). Context from the whole study: Nivolumab dosing was 3 mg/kg intravenously every 2 weeks, continuing until either disease progression or unacceptable toxicity. The study used CyTOF and TCR beta sequencing to define a peripheral blood immune signature of response to PD-1 blockade in classical Hodgkin lymphoma. Overall study results and their limits: A significant rise by C4D1 was seen in CD4+ but not CD8+ TCR diversity (p=0.0027 vs p=0.16), with the rise being most apparent in complete responders (p=0.02). Only a single clinical trial cohort was studied, and what caused the repertoire differences, possibly disease activity or prior therapy, remained undefined. Diversity was lower in patients who began nivolumab less than 1 year after ASCT, so these patients were left out of later analyses to avoid confounding by immune reconstitution. Baseline diversity similar to that of newly diagnosed patients was observed in trial patients achieving complete response, whereas significantly lower diversity was observed in partial responders and progressors. Baseline TCR diversity was reported to be lower in newly diagnosed patients than in healthy donors and to be lower still in relapsed/refractory patients.

The sample's time point, from its label and the paper: cycle 2 day 1 (C2D1) of nivolumab. Relapse after autologous stem cell transplantation had occurred in all trial patients, and cohorts A, B and C were distinguished by prior brentuximab vedotin exposure. The trial cohort comprised about 60 patients with relapsed/refractory classical Hodgkin lymphoma whose best overall responses were complete response, partial response or progressive disease. In the multi-cohort phase II CheckMate 205 trial, trial patients received single-agent nivolumab. An independent review committee assessed best overall response using the 2007 International Working Group response criteria. Trial PBMCs were collected just before the start of nivolumab (C1D1) and during therapy at cycle 2 day 1 and cycle 4 day 1. Peripheral blood was collected in 8 mL Vacutainer Cell Preparation Tubes, from which PBMCs were isolated by centrifugation and then cryopreserved.

As regards this clone: Its antigen is not yet known. Nothing much larger sits one base from this clone, and base qualities are not available.

The Qiagen DNeasy kit was used to extract genomic DNA both from unsorted PBMCs and from the negatively selected CD4+ and CD8+ fractions. TCR beta CDR3 regions were subjected to amplification by immunoSEQ multiplex PCR with primers that anneal to V and J segments. Amplification bias was minimized using a synthetic immune receptor repertoire, and residual bias was removed computationally after sequencing. On the study's bioinformatics: Repertoire diversity was quantified as the Shannon entropy index using custom Python scripts. Unsorted, CD4+ and CD8+ repertoires were analyzed separately, except in combined analyses where CD4+ and CD8+ sequences were merged in silico. A clone counted as expanded when the clone's frequency after treatment rose at least 2-fold relative to C1D1, and clones undetected at baseline were given a pseudocount of 0.5. Singleton clones were defined as clones with 0 or 1 copy at C1D1, and non-singleton clones were defined as clones with 2 or more copies. Clones expanded in unsorted samples were annotated as CD4+, CD8+ or unknown by matching protein sequences in sorted samples from the same patient. Diversity changes from C1D1 to C4D1 were tested in paired samples using Wilcoxon tests. TCRdb mirrors the immuneACCESS table, restricted to in-frame sequences. Some clones are absent from its copies; in checked studies, under half trace to an unresolved V gene, and the reason for the others is unknown. V, J and clone size reflect that table, while D and trimming were determined from the DNA. This sample lists 95,000 to 120,000 clones; 89% were detected once. The leading ten clones occupy about 20% of the sample.

According to the germline V gene, CDR1 reads ENHRY and CDR2 reads SYGVKD. V drops 10 bases and J drops 3 bases, leaving 12 bases in between. From its cysteine to its phenylalanine, the CDR3 spans 12 amino acids. Only the CDR3 portion is preserved as DNA: 36 bases, with reading frame beginning at the first base. The sequence was collected from a human donor with classical Hodgkin lymphoma. Source: peripheral blood mononuclear cells (PBMCs), taken before the second cycle of nivolumab. Here the chain combines TRBV10-3 and TRBJ1-2, with no D gene named confidently. This receptor carries the CDR3 CATAGDHYGYTF. The sequence in DNA is TGTGCCACCGCCGGCGACCACTATGGCTACACCTTC.